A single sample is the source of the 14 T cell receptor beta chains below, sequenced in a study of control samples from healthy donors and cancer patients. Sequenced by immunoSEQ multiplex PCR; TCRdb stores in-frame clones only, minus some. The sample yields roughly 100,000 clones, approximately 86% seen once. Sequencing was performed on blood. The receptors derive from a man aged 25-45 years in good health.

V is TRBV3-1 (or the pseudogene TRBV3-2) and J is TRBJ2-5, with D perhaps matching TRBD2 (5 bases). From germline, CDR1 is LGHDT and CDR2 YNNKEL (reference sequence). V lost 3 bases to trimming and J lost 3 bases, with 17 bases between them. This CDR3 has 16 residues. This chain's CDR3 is CASSHSRLLVEETQYF. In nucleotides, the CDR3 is TGTGCCAGCAGCCACTCGAGGCTACTAGTCGAAGAGACCCAGTACTTC.

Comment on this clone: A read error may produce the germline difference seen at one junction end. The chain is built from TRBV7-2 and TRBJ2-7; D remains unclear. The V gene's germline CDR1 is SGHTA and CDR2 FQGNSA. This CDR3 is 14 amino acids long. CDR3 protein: CASSFGRTSYGQYF. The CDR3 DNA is TGTGCCAGCAGCTTTGGACGGACCTCCTACGGGCAGTACTTC.

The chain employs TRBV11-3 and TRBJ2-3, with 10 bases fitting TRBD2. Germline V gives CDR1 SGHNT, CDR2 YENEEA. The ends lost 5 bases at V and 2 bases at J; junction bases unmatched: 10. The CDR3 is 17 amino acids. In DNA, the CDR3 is TGTGCCAGCAGCACCAGAAGCGGGAGGGCCGACACAGATACGCAGTATTTT. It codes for CASSTRSGRADTDTQYF. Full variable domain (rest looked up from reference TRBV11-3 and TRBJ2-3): EAGVVQSPRYKIIEKKQPVAFWCNPISGHNTLYWYLQNLGQGPELLIRYENEEAVDDSQLPKDRFSAERLKGVDSTLKIQPAELGDSAVYLCASSTRSGRADTDTQYFGPGTRLTVL.

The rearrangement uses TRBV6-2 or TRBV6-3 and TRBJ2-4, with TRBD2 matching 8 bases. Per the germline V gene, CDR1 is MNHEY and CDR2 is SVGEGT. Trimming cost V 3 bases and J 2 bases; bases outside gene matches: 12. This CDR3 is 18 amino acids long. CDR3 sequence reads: CASSYRPAGVISKNIQYF. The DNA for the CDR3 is TGTGCCAGCAGTTATCGGCCAGCGGGAGTGATATCCAAAAACATTCAGTACTTC.

In DNA form, the CDR3 reads TGTGCCAGCAGGTCCGATGCAGATACGCAGTATTTT. Protein: CASRSDADTQYF. The rearrangement joins TRBV2 to TRBJ2-3; D unresolved. CDR3 size: 12 residues. Between the trimmed V and J ends, which lost 6 bases and 4 bases, there was a span of 8 bases. Germline V gives CDR1 SNHLY, CDR2 FYNNEI.

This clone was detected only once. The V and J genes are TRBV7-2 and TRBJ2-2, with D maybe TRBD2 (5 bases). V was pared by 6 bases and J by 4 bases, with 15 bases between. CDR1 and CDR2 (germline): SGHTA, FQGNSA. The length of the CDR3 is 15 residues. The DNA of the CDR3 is TGTGCCAGCAGTCGGGGTCGTGCGGTCACCGGGGAGCTGTTTTTT. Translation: CASSRGRAVTGELFF.

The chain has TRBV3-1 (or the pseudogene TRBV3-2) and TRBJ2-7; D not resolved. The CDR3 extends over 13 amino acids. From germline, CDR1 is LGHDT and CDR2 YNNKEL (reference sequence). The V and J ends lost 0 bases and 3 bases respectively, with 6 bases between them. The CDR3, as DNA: TGTGCCAGCAGCCAAGACGGGCTCTACGAGCAGTACTTC. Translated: CASSQDGLYEQYF.

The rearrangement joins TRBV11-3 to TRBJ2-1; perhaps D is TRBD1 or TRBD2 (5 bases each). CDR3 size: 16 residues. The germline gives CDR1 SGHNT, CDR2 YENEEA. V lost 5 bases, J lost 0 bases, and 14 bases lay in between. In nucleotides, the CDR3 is TGTGCCAGCAGCCCCTGGTGGGGGAGCTCCTACAATGAGCAGTTCTTC. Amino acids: CASSPWWGSSYNEQFF.

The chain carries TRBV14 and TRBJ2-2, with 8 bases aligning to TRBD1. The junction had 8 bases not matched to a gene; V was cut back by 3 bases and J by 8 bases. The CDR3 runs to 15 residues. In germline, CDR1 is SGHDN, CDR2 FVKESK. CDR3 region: CASSQGRGRGGELFF. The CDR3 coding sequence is TGTGCCAGCAGCCAGGGCAGGGGGCGAGGAGGGGAGCTGTTTTTT.

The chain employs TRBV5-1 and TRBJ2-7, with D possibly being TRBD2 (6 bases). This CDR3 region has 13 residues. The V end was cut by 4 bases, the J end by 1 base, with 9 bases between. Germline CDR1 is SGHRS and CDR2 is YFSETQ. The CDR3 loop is CASSPSGSYEQYF. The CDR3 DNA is TGCGCCAGCAGCCCCAGCGGGTCCTACGAGCAGTACTTC.

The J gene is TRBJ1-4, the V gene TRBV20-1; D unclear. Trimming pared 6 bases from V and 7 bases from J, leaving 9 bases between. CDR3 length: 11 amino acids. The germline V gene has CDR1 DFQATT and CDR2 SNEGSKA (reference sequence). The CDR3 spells CSAKNTEKLFF. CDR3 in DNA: TGCAGTGCAAAGAATACTGAAAAACTGTTTTTT.

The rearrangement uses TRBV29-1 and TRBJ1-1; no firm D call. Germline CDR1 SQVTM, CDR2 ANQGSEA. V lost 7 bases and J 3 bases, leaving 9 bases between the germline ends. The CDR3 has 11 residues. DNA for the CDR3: TGCAGCGAAGAGAGGCACACTGAAGCTTTCTTT. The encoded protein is CSEERHTEAFF. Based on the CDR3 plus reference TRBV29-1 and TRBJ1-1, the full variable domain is SAVISQKPSRDICQRGTSLTIQCQVDSQVTMMFWYRQQPGQSLTLIATANQGSEATYESGFVIDKFPISRPNLTFSTLTVSNMSPEDSSIYLCSEERHTEAFFGQGTRLTVV.

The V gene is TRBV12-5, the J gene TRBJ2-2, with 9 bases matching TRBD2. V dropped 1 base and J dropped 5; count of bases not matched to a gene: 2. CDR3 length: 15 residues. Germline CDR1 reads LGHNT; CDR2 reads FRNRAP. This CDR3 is CASGLGTSDTGELFF. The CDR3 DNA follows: TGTGCTAGTGGTTTGGGGACTAGCGATACCGGGGAGCTGTTTTTT.

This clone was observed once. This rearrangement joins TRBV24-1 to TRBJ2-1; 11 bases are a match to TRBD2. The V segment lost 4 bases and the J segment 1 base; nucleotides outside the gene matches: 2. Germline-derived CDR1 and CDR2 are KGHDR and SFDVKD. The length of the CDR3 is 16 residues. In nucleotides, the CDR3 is TGTGCCACCAGTGACCCTAGCGGGAGGTCCTACAATGAGCAGTTCTTC. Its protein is CATSDPSGRSYNEQFF.